The rows below give T cell receptor beta chains drawn from one sample of a study of blood T cell repertoires in COVID-19. Sequencing was performed with immunoSEQ multiplex PCR; in TCRdb, only in-frame clones are kept and a portion is missing. The sample yields approximately 300,000 clones, 80% to 95% seen once. Sequencing was performed on peripheral blood. The receptors stem from a woman in her twenties or thirties with COVID-19, enrolled during active disease. Each CDR3 is given with its conserved first and last residue. D genes are given only for firm matches. The listing skips clone size in some rows; elsewhere it reads once, few, many or a size class.

.,few,TRBJ2-2,TRBV5-6,TGTGCCAGCACCCAACCCAGGGAGGCCGGGGAGCTGTTTTTT,CASTQPREAGELFF
.,.,TRBJ1-2,TRBV10-3,TGTGCCATCGCAGGGTTAAACTATGGCTACACCTTC,CAIAGLNYGYTF
.,.,TRBJ1-5,TRBV5-4,TGTGCCAGCAGCTTGGGAGGGGGAAATCAGCCCCAGCATTTT,CASSLGGGNQPQHF
.,.,TRBJ2-5,TRBV14,TGTGCCAGCTGCTGTGGCCCCCGAGGGAGAGAGACCCAGTACTTC,CASCCGPRGRETQYF
.,once,TRBJ2-7,TRBV19,TGTGCCAGTAGTATACTACCCGGCTACGAGCAGTACTTC,CASSILPGYEQYF
TRBD1,.,TRBJ2-2,TRBV7-2,TGTGCCAGCAGCTCCAGGGGGATCACCGGGGAGCTGTTTTTT,CASSSRGITGELFF
.,.,TRBJ2-7,TRBV7-9,TGTGCCAGCAGCTCCCTAGGTGACGAGCAGTACTTC,CASSSLGDEQYF
.,once,TRBJ1-2,TRBV5-1,TGCGCCAGCAGCTCCGGGATCGGCTCTGGCTACACCTTC,CASSSGIGSGYTF
TRBD2,.,TRBJ2-3,TRBV5-4,TGTGCCAGCAGCAACACACTAGCGGCGATGCTAGATACGCAGTATTTT,CASSNTLAAMLDTQYF
TRBD1,.,TRBJ2-2,TRBV19,TGTGCCAGTAGCCGACAGGGGGCCGGCGGGGAGCTGTTTTTT,CASSRQGAGGELFF
.,.,TRBJ1-4,TRBV20-1,TGCAGTGCCGGTTATAATGAAAAACTGTTTTTT,CSAGYNEKLFF
.,.,TRBJ1-3,TRBV27,TGTGCCAGCAGTCCGTATTCCTTCGGCTCTGGAAACACCATATATTTT,CASSPYSFGSGNTIYF
.,.,TRBJ1-3,TRBV5-1,TGCGCCAGCAGCTTAACAGGGTACGGAAACACCATATATTTT,CASSLTGYGNTIYF
.,.,TRBJ1-1,TRBV5-4,TGTGCCAGCAGCTTGGCGGGGGGGTTGAACACTGAAGCTTTCTTT,CASSLAGGLNTEAFF
TRBD2,.,TRBJ2-1,TRBV24-1,TGTGCCACCAGTGATTCGAGCGGGAGCTCCTACAATGAGCAGTTCTTC,CATSDSSGSSYNEQFF
.,.,TRBJ1-4,TRBV5-1,TGCGCCAGCAAGGAGTCCCTCGCCGAAAAACTGTTTTTT,CASKESLAEKLFF
TRBD2,.,TRBJ2-1,TRBV4-3,TGCGCCAGCAGCCAAGGAGGCGGGAGAGGCTACAATGAGCAGTTCTTC,CASSQGGGRGYNEQFF
.,.,TRBJ1-5,TRBV7-2,TGTGCCAGCAGCTTTGGTGTGGCCCAGCCCCAGCATTTT,CASSFGVAQPQHF
.,.,TRBJ1-4,TRBV24-1,TGTGCCACCCAAAGGGGCCCAGAGGAAAAACTGTTTTTT,CATQRGPEEKLFF
TRBD1,.,TRBJ2-7,TRBV2,TGTGCCAGCAGTGATTCCTCGACAGGGATCGGATACGAGCAGTACTTC,CASSDSSTGIGYEQYF
TRBD2,.,TRBJ2-1,TRBV6-6,TGTGCCAGCAGTTCGACCCTAGCGGGAGGTAACAATGAGCAGTTCTTC,CASSSTLAGGNNEQFF
TRBD1,.,TRBJ2-1,TRBV27,TGTGCCAGCAGTTTTTGGGACAGGGGGCAAATGAATGAGCAGTTCTTC,CASSFWDRGQMNEQFF
.,.,TRBJ1-1,TRBV28,TGTGCCAGCACCTCGCCGGGACAGAACACTGAAGCTTTCTTT,CASTSPGQNTEAFF